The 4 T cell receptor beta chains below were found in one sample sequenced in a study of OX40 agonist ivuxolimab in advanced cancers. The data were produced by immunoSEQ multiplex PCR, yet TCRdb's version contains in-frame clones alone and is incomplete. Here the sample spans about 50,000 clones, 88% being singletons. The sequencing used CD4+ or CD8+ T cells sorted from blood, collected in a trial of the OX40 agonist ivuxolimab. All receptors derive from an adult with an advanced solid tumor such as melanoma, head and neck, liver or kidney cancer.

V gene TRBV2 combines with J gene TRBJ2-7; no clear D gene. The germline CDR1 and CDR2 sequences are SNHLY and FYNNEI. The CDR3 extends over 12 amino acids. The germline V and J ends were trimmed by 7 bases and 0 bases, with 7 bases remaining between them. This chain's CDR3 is CASTQFSYEQYF. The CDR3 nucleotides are TGTGCCAGCACGCAGTTCTCCTACGAGCAGTACTTC.

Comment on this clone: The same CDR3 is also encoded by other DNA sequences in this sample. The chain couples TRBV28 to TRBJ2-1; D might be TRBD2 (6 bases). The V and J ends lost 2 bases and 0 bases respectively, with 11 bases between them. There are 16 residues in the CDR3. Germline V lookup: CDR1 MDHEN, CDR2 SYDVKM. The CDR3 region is CASSLGGASSYNEQFF. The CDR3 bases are TGTGCCAGCAGTTTAGGCGGGGCCAGCTCCTACAATGAGCAGTTCTTC.

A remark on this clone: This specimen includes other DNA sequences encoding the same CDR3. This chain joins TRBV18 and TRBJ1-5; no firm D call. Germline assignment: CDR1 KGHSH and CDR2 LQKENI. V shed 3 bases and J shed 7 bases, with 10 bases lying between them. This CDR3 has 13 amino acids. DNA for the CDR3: TGTGCCAGCTCACCGGAGATGAGCCAGCCCCAGCATTTT. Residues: CASSPEMSQPQHF. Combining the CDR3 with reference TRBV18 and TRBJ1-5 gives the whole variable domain NAGVMQNPRHLVRRRGQEARLRCSPMKGHSHVYWYRQLPEEGLKFMVYLQKENIIDESGMPKERFSAEFPKEGPSILRIQQVVRGDSAAYFCASSPEMSQPQHFGDGTRLSIL.

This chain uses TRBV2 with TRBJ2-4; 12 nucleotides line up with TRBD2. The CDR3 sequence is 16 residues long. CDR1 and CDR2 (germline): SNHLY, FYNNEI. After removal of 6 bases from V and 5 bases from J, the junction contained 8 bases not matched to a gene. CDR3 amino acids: CASRRSSGRAENIQYF. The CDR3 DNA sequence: TGTGCCAGCAGGCGGTCTAGCGGGAGGGCCGAAAACATTCAGTACTTC.